A selection of T cell receptor beta chains follows, all from one sample in a study of chemoradiotherapy in HPV16-positive cancers. Produced via immunoSEQ multiplex PCR; TCRdb's table is partial and in-frame only. The table records around 13,000 clones, nearly 90% of them present only once. Specimen: blood, collected from a patient who underwent chemoradiotherapy. The origin of the receptors is a human donor with HPV-associated anogenital cancer. CDR3s include the opening cysteine and the closing phenylalanine or tryptophan. The order of the fields is clone size, J gene, V gene, CDR3 protein. Size is omitted from some rows. Given values are once, few, many or a class for expanded clones.

>.|TRBJ1-2|TRBV5-1
CASSPLRALDGYTF
>.|TRBJ2-5|TRBV7-2
CASSLGTSKETQYF
>once|TRBJ2-1|TRBV9
CASSRLRALGEQFF
>once|TRBJ1-5|TRBV28
CASSGGEQPQHF
>.|TRBJ2-5|TRBV18
CASSPRADQETQYF
>.|TRBJ2-5|TRBV28
CASSLGTRGYF
>.|TRBJ1-1|TRBV6-6
CASSLGKARMNTEAFF
>.|TRBJ2-7|TRBV18
CASSSGQGYEQYF
>.|TRBJ2-2|TRBV2
CASRESAYGGELFF
>few|TRBJ2-7|TRBV27
CASSSPVAGGLPYEQYF
>.|TRBJ2-1|TRBV10-3
CAISPSGSEDEQFF
>.|TRBJ1-5|TRBV4-3
CASSEMQENQPQHF
>once|TRBJ1-1|TRBV19
CASSRQGMNTEAFF
>.|TRBJ2-7|TRBV27
CASKDYRGGEYF
>.|TRBJ1-1|TRBV20-1
CSAPQHAEAFF
>.|TRBJ1-2|TRBV15
CATSSGVVDYGYTF
>.|TRBJ2-2|TRBV27
CASQRQGNWAGELFF
>few|TRBJ2-7|TRBV28
CASSPARGGNEQYF
>.|TRBJ1-2|TRBV6-8
CASSYLDYGYTF
>.|TRBJ2-1|TRBV20-1
CSAEIWNEQFF
>.|TRBJ2-2|TRBV19
CASTTKDRGIGELFF
>.|TRBJ2-4|TRBV15
CATSRDRDAKNIQYF
>few|TRBJ1-2|TRBV6-5
CASRLLQGRGYTF
>.|TRBJ2-1|TRBV5-1
CASSLGLPEQFF
>few|TRBJ2-2|TRBV9
CASSPTEGSSGELFF
>.|TRBJ1-3|TRBV9
CASSVLGLFGNTIYF
>.|TRBJ1-2|TRBV28
CASSFTYYGYTF
>.|TRBJ2-3|TRBV28
CASNPAGGPADTQYF
>.|TRBJ2-7|TRBV7-9
CASSPWTGNYEQYF
>.|TRBJ2-3|TRBV11-2
CASSLVAGGLGTQYF
>once|TRBJ2-3|TRBV7-9
CASSLSSDTQYF
>few|TRBJ1-1|TRBV7-9
CASGLTGDTEAFF
>.|TRBJ2-7|TRBV25-1
CASSPTSGISYEQYF
>.|TRBJ2-5|TRBV28
CASSLDRGRETQYF
>.|TRBJ2-7|TRBV7-2
CASSVTQGHEQYF
>few|TRBJ1-6|TRBV5-4
CASSLVPGSSYNSPLHF